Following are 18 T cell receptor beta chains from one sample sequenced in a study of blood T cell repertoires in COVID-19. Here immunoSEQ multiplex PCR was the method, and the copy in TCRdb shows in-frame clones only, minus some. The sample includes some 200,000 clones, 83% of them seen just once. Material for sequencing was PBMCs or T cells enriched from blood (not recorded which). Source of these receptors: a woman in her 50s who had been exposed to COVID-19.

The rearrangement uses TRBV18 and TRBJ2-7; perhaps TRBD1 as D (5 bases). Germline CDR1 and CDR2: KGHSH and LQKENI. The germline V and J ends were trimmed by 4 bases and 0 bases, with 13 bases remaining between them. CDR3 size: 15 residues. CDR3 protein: CASSQVDRSSYEQYF. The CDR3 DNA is TGTGCCAGCTCACAGGTCGACAGAAGCTCCTACGAGCAGTACTTC.

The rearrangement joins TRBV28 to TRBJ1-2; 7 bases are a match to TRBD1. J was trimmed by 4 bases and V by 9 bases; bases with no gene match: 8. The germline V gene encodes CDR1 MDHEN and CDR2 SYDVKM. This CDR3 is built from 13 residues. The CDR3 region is CASSGGTVYGYTF. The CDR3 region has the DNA TGTGCCAGTTCAGGAGGGACAGTCTATGGCTACACCTTC.

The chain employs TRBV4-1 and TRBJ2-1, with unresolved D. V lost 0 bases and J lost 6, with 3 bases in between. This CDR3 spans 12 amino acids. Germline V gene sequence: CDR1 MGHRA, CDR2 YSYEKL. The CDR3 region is CASSQDINEQFF. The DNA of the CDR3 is TGCGCCAGCAGCCAAGATATCAATGAGCAGTTCTTC.

CDR3 sequence reads: CASSFRDRGWYGYTF. The CDR3 DNA follows: TGTGCCAGCAGCTTTCGGGACAGGGGATGGTATGGCTACACCTTC. V and J are TRBV5-6 and TRBJ1-2; 10 bases line up with TRBD1. In germline, CDR1 is SGHDT, CDR2 YYEEEE. This CDR3 has 15 amino acids. Trimming cost V 2 bases and J 5 bases; bases outside gene matches: 6.

The CDR3 bases are TGTGCCAGCAGTATGGGAGGTGGGAGCATTCAGTACTTC. Amino acids: CASSMGGGSIQYF. This chain links TRBV28 with TRBJ2-4, with D possibly TRBD2 on 6 matching bases. Looked up from germline, CDR1 is MDHEN and CDR2 is SYDVKM. Trimming removed 5 bases at V and 9 bases at J, with 14 bases between. The CDR3 spans 13 residues.

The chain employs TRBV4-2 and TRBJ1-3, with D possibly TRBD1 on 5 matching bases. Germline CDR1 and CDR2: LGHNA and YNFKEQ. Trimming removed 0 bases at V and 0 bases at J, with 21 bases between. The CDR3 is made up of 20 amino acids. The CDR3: CASSQDLRRQTAHSGNTIYF. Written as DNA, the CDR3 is TGTGCCAGCAGCCAAGATCTCAGGAGACAGACTGCTCACTCTGGAAACACCATATATTTT.

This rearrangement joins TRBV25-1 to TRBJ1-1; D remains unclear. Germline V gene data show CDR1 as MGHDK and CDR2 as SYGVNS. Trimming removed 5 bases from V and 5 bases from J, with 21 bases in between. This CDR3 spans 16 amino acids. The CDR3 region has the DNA TGTGCCAGCAGTCCTCTCCTCACTGAAAGATGGACTGAAGCTTTCTTT. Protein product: CASSPLLTERWTEAFF.

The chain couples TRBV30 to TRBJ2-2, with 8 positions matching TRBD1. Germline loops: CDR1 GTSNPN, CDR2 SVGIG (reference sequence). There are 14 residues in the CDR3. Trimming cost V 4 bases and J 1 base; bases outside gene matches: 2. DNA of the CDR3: TGTGCCTGGAATACAGGGGGGAACACCGGGGAGCTGTTTTTT. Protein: CAWNTGGNTGELFF.

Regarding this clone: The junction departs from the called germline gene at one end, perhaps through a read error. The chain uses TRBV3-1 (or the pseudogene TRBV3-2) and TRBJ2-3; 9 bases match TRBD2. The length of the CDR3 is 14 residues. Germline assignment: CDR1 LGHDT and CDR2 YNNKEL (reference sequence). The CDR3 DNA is TGTGCCAGCAGCCCCGGGACTAGCAGAGATACGCAGTATTTT. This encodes CASSPGTSRDTQYF.

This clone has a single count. This CDR3 reads CASMASSYGYTF. The CDR3 coding sequence is TGTGCCAGCATGGCTTCCTCCTATGGCTACACCTTC. This chain joins TRBV28 and TRBJ1-2, with D unresolved. CDR3 size: 12 residues. Between the trimmed V and J ends, which lost 7 bases and 4 bases, there was a span of 10 bases. Per the germline V gene, CDR1 is MDHEN and CDR2 is SYDVKM.

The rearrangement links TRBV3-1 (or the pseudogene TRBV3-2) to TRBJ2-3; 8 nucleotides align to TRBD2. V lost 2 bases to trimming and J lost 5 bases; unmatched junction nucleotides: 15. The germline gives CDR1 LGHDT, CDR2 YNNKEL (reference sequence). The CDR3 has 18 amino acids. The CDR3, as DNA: TGTGCCAGCAGCCAACGGGTCCATTCCGGGGGGGTAAGAGATACGCAGTATTTT. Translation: CASSQRVHSGGVRDTQYF.

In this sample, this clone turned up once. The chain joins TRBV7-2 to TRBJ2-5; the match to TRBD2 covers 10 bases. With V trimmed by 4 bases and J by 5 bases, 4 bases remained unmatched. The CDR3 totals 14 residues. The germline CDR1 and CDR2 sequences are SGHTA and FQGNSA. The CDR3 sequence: CASSSSGGPETQYF. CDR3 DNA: TGTGCCAGCAGCTCTAGCGGGGGCCCGGAGACCCAGTACTTC.

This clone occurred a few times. The CDR3 DNA is TGTGCCAGCAGTTACTACAGGGGGGTTTCACCCCTCCACTTT. Protein sequence: CASSYYRGVSPLHF. The chain uses TRBV6-5 and TRBJ1-6, with TRBD1 identical over 8 bases. J lost 9 bases, V lost 1 base, and 2 bases had no gene match. Germline loops: CDR1 MNHEY, CDR2 SVGAGI. The CDR3 totals 14 residues.

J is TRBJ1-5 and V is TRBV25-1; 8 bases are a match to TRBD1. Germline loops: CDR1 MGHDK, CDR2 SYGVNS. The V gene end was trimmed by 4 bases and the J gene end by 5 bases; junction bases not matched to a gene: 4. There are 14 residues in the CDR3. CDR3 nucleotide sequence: TGTGCCAGCAGTGTAGGACAGGGACATCAGCCCCAGCATTTT. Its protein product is CASSVGQGHQPQHF.

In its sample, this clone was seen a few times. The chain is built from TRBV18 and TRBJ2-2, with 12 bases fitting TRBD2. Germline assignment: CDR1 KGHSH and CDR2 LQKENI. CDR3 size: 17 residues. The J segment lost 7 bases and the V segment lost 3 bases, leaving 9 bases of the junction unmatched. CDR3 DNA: TGTGCCAGCTCACCTCGGACTAGCGGGATGCGGGACGGGGAGCTGTTTTTT. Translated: CASSPRTSGMRDGELFF.

CDR3 nucleotides: TGTGCCAGCAGCGCAAGCCAACCTATCTACGAGCAGTACTTC. The encoded protein is CASSASQPIYEQYF. The chain employs TRBV6-5 and TRBJ2-7; D is unclear. V shed 6 bases and J shed 3 bases, with 15 bases lying between them. Germline CDR1 is MNHEY and CDR2 is SVGAGI. The CDR3 spans 14 residues.

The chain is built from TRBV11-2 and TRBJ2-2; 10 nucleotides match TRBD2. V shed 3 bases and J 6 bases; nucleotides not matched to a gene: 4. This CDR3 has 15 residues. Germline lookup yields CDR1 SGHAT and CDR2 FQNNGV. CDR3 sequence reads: CASSLPAGGPGELFF. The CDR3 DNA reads TGTGCCAGCAGCTTGCCAGCGGGGGGGCCCGGGGAGCTGTTTTTT.

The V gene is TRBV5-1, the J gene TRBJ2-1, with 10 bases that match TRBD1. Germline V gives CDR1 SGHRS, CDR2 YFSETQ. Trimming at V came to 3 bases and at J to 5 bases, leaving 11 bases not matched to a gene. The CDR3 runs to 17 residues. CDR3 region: CASSSILGQGTDNEQFF. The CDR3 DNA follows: TGCGCCAGCAGCTCAATATTGGGACAGGGGACTGACAATGAGCAGTTCTTC.